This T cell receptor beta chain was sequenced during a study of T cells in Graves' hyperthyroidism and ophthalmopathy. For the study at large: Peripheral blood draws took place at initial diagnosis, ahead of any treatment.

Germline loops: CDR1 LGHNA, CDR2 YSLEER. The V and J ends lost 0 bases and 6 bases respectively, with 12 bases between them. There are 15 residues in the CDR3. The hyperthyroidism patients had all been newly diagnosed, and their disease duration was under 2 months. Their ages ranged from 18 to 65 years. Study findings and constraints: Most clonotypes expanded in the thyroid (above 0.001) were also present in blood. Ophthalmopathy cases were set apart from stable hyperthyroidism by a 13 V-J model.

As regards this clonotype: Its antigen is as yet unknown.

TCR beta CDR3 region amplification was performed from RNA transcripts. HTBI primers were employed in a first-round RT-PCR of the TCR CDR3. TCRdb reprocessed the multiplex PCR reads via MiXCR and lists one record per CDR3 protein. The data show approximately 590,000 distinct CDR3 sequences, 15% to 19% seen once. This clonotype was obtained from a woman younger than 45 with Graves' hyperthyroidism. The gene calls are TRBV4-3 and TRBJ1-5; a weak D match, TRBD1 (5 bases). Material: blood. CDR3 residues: CASSQDWGSGQPQHF. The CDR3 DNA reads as TGCGCCAGCAGCCAAGATTGGGGCTCCGGTCAGCCCCAGCATTTT.